These 12 T cell receptor beta chains came from one sample sequenced in a study of blood T cell repertoires in COVID-19. The method was immunoSEQ multiplex PCR; TCRdb's version includes in-frame clones alone and lacks a portion of them. This table has 200,000 or so clones, more than 80% appearing once. Sequenced material: PBMCs or T cells enriched from blood (not recorded which). The receptors derive from a woman aged 40 to 50 with acute COVID-19.

The rearrangement uses TRBV19 and TRBJ2-2; TRBD1 matches 9 bases. CDR3 length: 14 amino acids. The V gene's germline CDR1 is LNHDA and CDR2 SQIVND (reference sequence). V shed 8 bases and J 5 bases; nucleotides not matched to a gene: 6. DNA for the CDR3: TGTGCCAGTCTCCGGGACAGGGCGACCGGGGAGCTGTTTTTT. This sequence encodes CASLRDRATGELFF.

The chain couples TRBV7-6 to TRBJ2-3; 9 nucleotides line up with TRBD1. The CDR3 covers 17 residues. V was clipped by 6 bases and J by 2 bases; unmatched bases: 12. Germline CDR1 reads SGHVS; CDR2 reads FNYEAQ. The CDR3 DNA reads TGTGCCAGCAGTCCAACTGACCGGGACAGGGCCACAGATACGCAGTATTTT. This sequence encodes CASSPTDRDRATDTQYF.

CDR3 in amino acids: CASSTQGTEAFF. The CDR3 DNA reads TGTGCCAGCAGCACACAGGGGACTGAAGCTTTCTTT. The chain links TRBV5-4 to TRBJ1-1; TRBD1 aligns across 7 bases. The CDR3 totals 12 residues. CDR1 is SGHNT and CDR2 is YYREEE in the germline V gene (reference sequence). V was clipped by 4 bases and J by 5 bases; unmatched bases: 2.

This clone is a singleton in its sample. The gene calls are TRBV29-1 and TRBJ1-1; D gene ambiguous. V was shortened by 7 bases and J by 11 bases, with 14 bases between the two germline ends. Germline-derived CDR1 and CDR2 are SQVTM and ANQGSEA. The CDR3 is 10 amino acids. The CDR3 protein is CSAEAGAAFF. The CDR3 coding sequence is TGCAGCGCTGAGGCGGGTGCTGCTTTCTTT.

CDR3 in amino acids: CASSLVLGSPLHF. The CDR3, as DNA: TGTGCCAGCAGCTTAGTCCTAGGATCACCCCTCCACTTT. V is TRBV11-1 and J is TRBJ1-6; D gene unclear. The germline V gene has CDR1 SGHAT and CDR2 FQDESV (reference sequence). The V end lost 1 base, the J end lost 10 bases, and 8 bases lay between the germline ends. CDR3 length: 13 amino acids.

The chain employs TRBV15 and TRBJ1-1, with TRBD1 matching 7 bases. The CDR3 has 13 residues. Germline V gene lookup returns CDR1 LNHNV and CDR2 YYDKDF (reference sequence). V lost 1 base, J lost 11 bases, and 7 bases stayed unmatched. The CDR3 sequence is CATSRGQGEDAFF. Written as DNA, the CDR3 is TGTGCCACCAGCAGAGGACAGGGAGAGGATGCTTTCTTT. Full variable domain (missing parts from reference TRBV15 and TRBJ1-1): DAMVIQNPRYQVTQFGKPVTLSCSQTLNHNVMYWYQQKSSQAPKLLFHYYDKDFNNEADTPDNFQSRRPNTSFCFLDIRSPGLGDTAMYLCATSRGQGEDAFFGQGTRLTVV.

This chain joins TRBV3-1 (or the pseudogene TRBV3-2) and TRBJ2-7; maybe TRBD1 (5 bases). Between the trimmed V and J ends, which lost 4 bases and 1 base, there was a span of 11 bases. The germline gives CDR1 LGHDT, CDR2 YNNKEL (reference sequence). The CDR3 spans 14 residues. The CDR3, as DNA: TGTGCCAGCAGCCGCATGCAGGGTTCCTACGAGCAGTACTTC. Translated: CASSRMQGSYEQYF.

The CDR3 is CASSRDRGPNTEAFF. The CDR3 nucleotides read TGTGCCAGCAGCAGAGACAGGGGGCCGAACACTGAAGCTTTCTTT. This rearrangement joins TRBV11-3 to TRBJ1-1; 10 bases fit TRBD1. V shed 5 bases and J 1 base; nucleotides not matched to a gene: 4. Germline V gene data show CDR1 as SGHNT and CDR2 as YENEEA. This CDR3 is built from 15 residues. Full variable domain (remainder filled in from reference TRBV11-3 and TRBJ1-1): EAGVVQSPRYKIIEKKQPVAFWCNPISGHNTLYWYLQNLGQGPELLIRYENEEAVDDSQLPKDRFSAERLKGVDSTLKIQPAELGDSAVYLCASSRDRGPNTEAFFGQGTRLTVV.

V gene TRBV11-3 combines with J gene TRBJ1-1; a possible D gene is TRBD1 (5 bases). Deletions cut 4 bases from V and 8 bases from J, with 11 bases between. The CDR3 length is 12 residues. From germline, CDR1 is SGHNT and CDR2 YENEEA. DNA of the CDR3: TGTGCCAGCAGCTCGGGAGGGGTAGAAGCTTTCTTT. Its translation is CASSSGGVEAFF.

V is TRBV7-9 and J is TRBJ2-5, with D maybe TRBD1 (6 bases). Germline loops: CDR1 SEHNR, CDR2 FQNEAQ (reference sequence). This CDR3 contains 16 residues. Between the trimmed V and J ends, which lost 1 base and 5 bases, there was a span of 17 bases. The CDR3 sequence: CASSLVFGGDGETQYF. The CDR3 coding sequence is TGTGCCAGCAGCTTAGTTTTTGGGGGCGATGGGGAGACCCAGTACTTC. The whole variable domain, remainder taken from reference TRBV7-9 and TRBJ2-5, is DTGVSQNPRHKITKRGQNVTFRCDPISEHNRLYWYRQTLGQGPEFLTYFQNEAQLEKSRLLSDRFSAERPKGSFSTLEIQRTEQGDSAMYLCASSLVFGGDGETQYFGPGTRLLVL.

The genes are TRBV3-1 (or the pseudogene TRBV3-2) and TRBJ1-2, with TRBD1 matching 8 bases. This CDR3 contains 14 residues. CDR1 is LGHDT and CDR2 is YNNKEL in the germline V gene (reference sequence). V lost 4 bases, J lost 10 bases, and 11 bases stayed unmatched. DNA for the CDR3: TGTGCCAGCAGCCCCTCCGGGACAGGTTCCGTCTACACCTTC. It is translated as CASSPSGTGSVYTF.

The sample holds one count of this clone. V is TRBV4-3 and J is TRBJ2-7; D possibly corresponds to TRBD2 (7 bases). Trimming stripped 0 bases from V and 9 bases from J, with 15 bases between. The CDR3 spans 14 residues. Looked up from germline, CDR1 is LGHNA and CDR2 is YSLEER. Here the CDR3 DNA reads TGCGCCAGCAGCCAAGATTCGAATGGGGGGGCGCAGTACTTC. Translating gives CASSQDSNGGAQYF.